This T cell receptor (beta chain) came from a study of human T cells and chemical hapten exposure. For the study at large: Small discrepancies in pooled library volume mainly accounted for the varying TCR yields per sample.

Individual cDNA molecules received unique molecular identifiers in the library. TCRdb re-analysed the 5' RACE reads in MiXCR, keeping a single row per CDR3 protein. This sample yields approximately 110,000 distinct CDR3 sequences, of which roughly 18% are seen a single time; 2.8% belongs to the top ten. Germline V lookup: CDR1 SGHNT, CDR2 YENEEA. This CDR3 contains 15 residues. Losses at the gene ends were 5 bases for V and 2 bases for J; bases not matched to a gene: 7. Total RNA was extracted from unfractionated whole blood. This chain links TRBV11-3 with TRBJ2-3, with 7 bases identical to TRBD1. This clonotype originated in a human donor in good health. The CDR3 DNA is TGTGCCAGCAGCCTGAGGGGGCGATCCACAGATACGCAGTATTTT. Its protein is CASSLRGRSTDTQYF.